A selection of T cell receptor beta chains follows, all from one sample in a study of blood T cell repertoires in COVID-19. TCRdb's table, derived via immunoSEQ multiplex PCR, lists solely in-frame clones and lacks some. The data hold 250,000 to 300,000 clones, with 75% to 90% observed a single time. The material sequenced was peripheral blood. Receptor source: a woman aged 70-85 years with COVID-19, enrolled during active disease. CDR3s include the opening cysteine and the closing phenylalanine or tryptophan. A D gene is named only where the DNA matches it firmly. The size of a clone is reported for some rows only, either as once, few or many, or as a class for expanded clones.

-,-,TRBJ1-2,TRBV4-3,TGCGCCAGCAGCCAAAAAAGGGCCACTAGCTATGGCTACACCTTC,CASSQKRATSYGYTF
-,-,TRBJ1-2,TRBV12-3/TRBV12-4,TGTGCCAGCAGTCTGTTAACAGGGAATGGCTACACCTTC,CASSLLTGNGYTF
-,-,TRBJ2-1,TRBV5-1,TGCGCCAGCAGCTCGGGCAATGAGCAGTTCTTC,CASSSGNEQFF
TRBD2,once,TRBJ2-5,TRBV4-1,TGCGCCAGCAGCCAAGAGGGACTAGCGGGGAGGGAGACCCAGTACTTC,CASSQEGLAGRETQYF
TRBD1,-,TRBJ1-2,TRBV4-1,TGCGCCAGCAGCCAAGATGAAGGCAGTTGGACAGGCGTGTATGGCTACACCTTC,CASSQDEGSWTGVYGYTF
TRBD2,-,TRBJ2-2,TRBV2,TGTGCCAGCACCAAGGCCGGGACTAGCGGGGCCGGGGAGCTGTTTTTT,CASTKAGTSGAGELFF
TRBD1,-,TRBJ1-1,TRBV7-9,TGTGCCAGCAGCCCACAGGGGACGAACACTGAAGCTTTCTTT,CASSPQGTNTEAFF
TRBD1,-,TRBJ1-2,TRBV18,TGTGCCAGCTCCGAAGGGGGCGCGGGATATGGCTACACCTTC,CASSEGGAGYGYTF
TRBD1,once,TRBJ2-7,TRBV12-5,TGTGCTAGTGGTCCGGGCTCAGGGGGCCACGAGCAGTACTTC,CASGPGSGGHEQYF
-,-,TRBJ2-5,TRBV29-1,TGCAGCGTTGTACAGTCCCAAGAGACCCAGTACTTC,CSVVQSQETQYF
-,-,TRBJ1-1,TRBV3-1/TRBV3-2,TGTGCCAGCAGCCAAGGACACCTGAACACTGAAGCTTTCTTT,CASSQGHLNTEAFF
-,-,TRBJ1-3,TRBV6-1,TGTGCCAGCAGTGAACATGGAAACACCATATATTTT,CASSEHGNTIYF
-,-,TRBJ1-3,TRBV4-3,TGCGCCAGCAGCCAAGATGAAGGGGTCTCTGGAAACACCATATATTTT,CASSQDEGVSGNTIYF
TRBD2,-,TRBJ2-7,TRBV6-2/TRBV6-3,TGTGCCAGCAGTTACACGGGGGGGCCCTACGAGCAGTACTTC,CASSYTGGPYEQYF
-,-,TRBJ1-1,TRBV29-1,TGCAGCGTTCGCCAGACTAACACTGAAGCTTTCTTT,CSVRQTNTEAFF
-,-,TRBJ2-4,TRBV24-1,TGTGCCACCAGTGACCCAAGAACAGACAAAAACATTCAGTACTTC,CATSDPRTDKNIQYF
-,-,TRBJ1-1,TRBV7-9,TGTGCCAGCAGCAAAGGGGTTTTGAGGGTTGAAGCTTTCTTT,CASSKGVLRVEAFF
TRBD2,-,TRBJ2-5,TRBV28,TGTGCCAGCAGCCCCCTAGCGGGGTCCCTGGGAGAGACCCAGTACTTC,CASSPLAGSLGETQYF
TRBD2,-,TRBJ2-3,TRBV7-6,TGTGCCAGCAGCTTAGGGAGCGGGGGAGCCACAGATACGCAGTATTTT,CASSLGSGGATDTQYF
-,once,TRBJ2-2,TRBV5-1,TGCGCCAGCAGCTTGTTTTCGCCAAACTCCCCCGGGAAGCTGTTTTTT,CASSLFSPNSPGKLFF